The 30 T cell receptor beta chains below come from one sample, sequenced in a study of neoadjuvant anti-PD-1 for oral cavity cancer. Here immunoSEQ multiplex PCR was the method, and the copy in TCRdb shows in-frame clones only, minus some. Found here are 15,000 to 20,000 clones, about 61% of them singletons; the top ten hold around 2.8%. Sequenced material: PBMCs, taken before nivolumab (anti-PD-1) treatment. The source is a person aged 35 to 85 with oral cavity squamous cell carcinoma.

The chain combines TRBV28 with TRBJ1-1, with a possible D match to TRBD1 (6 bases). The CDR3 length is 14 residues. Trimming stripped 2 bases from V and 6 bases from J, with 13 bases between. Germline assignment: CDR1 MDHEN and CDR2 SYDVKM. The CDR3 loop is CASSLLDRGSEAFF. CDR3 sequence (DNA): TGTGCCAGCAGTTTACTGGACAGAGGATCTGAAGCTTTCTTT.

Here the CDR3 reads CASSLLLASNQPQHF. The CDR3 DNA reads as TGTGCCAGCAGTTTATTGCTCGCGAGCAATCAGCCCCAGCATTTT. The chain joins TRBV28 to TRBJ1-5; D uncertain. The germline CDR1 and CDR2 sequences are MDHEN and SYDVKM. The CDR3 spans 15 residues. V lost 1 base and J lost 1, with 8 bases in between.

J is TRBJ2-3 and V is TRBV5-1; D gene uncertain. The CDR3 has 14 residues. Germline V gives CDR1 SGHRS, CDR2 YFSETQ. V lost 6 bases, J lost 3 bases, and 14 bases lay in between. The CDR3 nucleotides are TGCGCCAGCATGCCGTGGGCAGGAACAGATACGCAGTATTTT. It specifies CASMPWAGTDTQYF.

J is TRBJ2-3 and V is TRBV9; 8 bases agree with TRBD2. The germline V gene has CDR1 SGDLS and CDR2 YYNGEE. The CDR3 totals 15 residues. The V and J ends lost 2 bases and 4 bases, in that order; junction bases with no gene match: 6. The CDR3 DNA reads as TGTGCCAGCAGCGTGTCCGGGACTAGGTCAGATACGCAGTATTTT. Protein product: CASSVSGTRSDTQYF.

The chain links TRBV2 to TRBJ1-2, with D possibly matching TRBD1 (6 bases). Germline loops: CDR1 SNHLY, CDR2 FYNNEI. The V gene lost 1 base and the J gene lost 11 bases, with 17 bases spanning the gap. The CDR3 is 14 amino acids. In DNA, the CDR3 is TGTGCCAGCAGTGAAGTGGGGGCGGGAAGACCATACACCTTC. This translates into CASSEVGAGRPYTF. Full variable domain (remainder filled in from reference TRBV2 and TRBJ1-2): EPEVTQTPSHQVTQMGQEVILRCVPISNHLYFYWYRQILGQKVEFLVSFYNNEISEKSEIFDDQFSVERPDGSNFTLKIRSTKLEDSAMYFCASSEVGAGRPYTFGSGTRLTVV.

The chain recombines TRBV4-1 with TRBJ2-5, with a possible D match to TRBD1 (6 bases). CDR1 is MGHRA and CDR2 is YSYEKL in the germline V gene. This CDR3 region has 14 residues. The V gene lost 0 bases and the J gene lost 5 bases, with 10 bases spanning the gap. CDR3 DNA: TGCGCCAGCAGCCAAGATAGACAGGCGGAGACCCAGTACTTC. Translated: CASSQDRQAETQYF.

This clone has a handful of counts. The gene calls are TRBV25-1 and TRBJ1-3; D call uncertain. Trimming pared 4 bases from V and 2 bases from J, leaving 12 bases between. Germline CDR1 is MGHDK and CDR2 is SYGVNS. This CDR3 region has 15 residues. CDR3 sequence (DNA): TGTGCCAGCAGTGGACGGGAAACGACTGGAAACACCATATATTTT. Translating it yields CASSGRETTGNTIYF.

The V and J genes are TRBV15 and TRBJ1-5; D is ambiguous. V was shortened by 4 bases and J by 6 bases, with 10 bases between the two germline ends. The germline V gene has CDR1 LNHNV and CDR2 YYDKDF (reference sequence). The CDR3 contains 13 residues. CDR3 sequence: CATSTEGIQPQHF. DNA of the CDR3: TGTGCCACCAGCACGGAGGGTATTCAGCCCCAGCATTTT.

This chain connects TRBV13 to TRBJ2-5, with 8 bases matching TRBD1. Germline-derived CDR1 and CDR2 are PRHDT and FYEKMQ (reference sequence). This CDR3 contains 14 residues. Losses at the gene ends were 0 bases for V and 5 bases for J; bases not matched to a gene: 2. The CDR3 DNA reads TGTGCCAGCAGCTTAGGGACAGGGGAGGAGACCCAGTACTTC. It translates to CASSLGTGEETQYF.

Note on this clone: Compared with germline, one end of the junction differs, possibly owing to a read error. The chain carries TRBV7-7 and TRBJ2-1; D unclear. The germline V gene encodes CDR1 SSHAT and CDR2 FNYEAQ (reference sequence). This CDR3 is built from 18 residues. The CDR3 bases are TGTGCTAGCAGCTTAGGTCCTAACCCCAGAGACTCCTACAATGAGCAGTTCTTC. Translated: CASSLGPNPRDSYNEQFF.

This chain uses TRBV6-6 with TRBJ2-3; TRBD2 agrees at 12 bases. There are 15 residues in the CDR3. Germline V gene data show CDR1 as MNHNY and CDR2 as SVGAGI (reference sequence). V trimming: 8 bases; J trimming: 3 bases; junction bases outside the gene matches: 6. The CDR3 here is CASALLAGGTDTQYF. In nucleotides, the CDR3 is TGTGCCAGCGCCCTCCTAGCGGGAGGGACAGATACGCAGTATTTT.

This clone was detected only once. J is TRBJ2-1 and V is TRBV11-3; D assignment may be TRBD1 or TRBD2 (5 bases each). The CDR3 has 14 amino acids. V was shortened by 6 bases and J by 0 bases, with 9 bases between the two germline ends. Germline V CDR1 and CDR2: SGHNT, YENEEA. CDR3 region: CASSPGSSYNEQFF. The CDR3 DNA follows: TGTGCCAGCAGTCCAGGGAGCTCCTACAATGAGCAGTTCTTC.

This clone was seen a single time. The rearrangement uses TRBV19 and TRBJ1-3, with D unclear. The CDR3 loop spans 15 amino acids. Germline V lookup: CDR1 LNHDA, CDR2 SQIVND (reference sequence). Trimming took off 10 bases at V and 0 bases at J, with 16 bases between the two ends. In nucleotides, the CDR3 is TGTGCCACCTCAAAGGAGGCTACCTCTGGAAACACCATATATTTT. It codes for CATSKEATSGNTIYF. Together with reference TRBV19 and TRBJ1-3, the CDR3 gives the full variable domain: DGGITQSPKYLFRKEGQNVTLSCEQNLNHDAMYWYRQDPGQGLRLIYYSQIVNDFQKGDIAEGYSVSREKKESFPLTVTSAQKNPTAFYLCATSKEATSGNTIYFGEGSWLTVV.

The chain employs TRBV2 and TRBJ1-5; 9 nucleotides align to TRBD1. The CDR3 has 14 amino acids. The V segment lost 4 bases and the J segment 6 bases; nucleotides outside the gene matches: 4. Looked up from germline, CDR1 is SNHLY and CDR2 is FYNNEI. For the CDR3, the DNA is TGTGCCAGCAGTGCCGGACAGGGGAGTCAGCCCCAGCATTTT. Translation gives CASSAGQGSQPQHF.

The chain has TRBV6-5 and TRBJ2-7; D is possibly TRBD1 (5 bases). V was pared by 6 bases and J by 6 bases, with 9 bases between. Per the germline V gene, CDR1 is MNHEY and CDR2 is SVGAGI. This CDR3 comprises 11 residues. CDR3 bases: TGTGCCAGCAGGGGAAGGGGCGAGCAGTACTTC. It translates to CASRGRGEQYF.

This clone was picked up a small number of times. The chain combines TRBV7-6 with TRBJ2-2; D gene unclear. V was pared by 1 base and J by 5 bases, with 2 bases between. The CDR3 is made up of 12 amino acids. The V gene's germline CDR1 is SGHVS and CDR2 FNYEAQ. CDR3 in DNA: TGTGCCAGCAGCTTAGGTACCGGGGAGCTGTTTTTT. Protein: CASSLGTGELFF.

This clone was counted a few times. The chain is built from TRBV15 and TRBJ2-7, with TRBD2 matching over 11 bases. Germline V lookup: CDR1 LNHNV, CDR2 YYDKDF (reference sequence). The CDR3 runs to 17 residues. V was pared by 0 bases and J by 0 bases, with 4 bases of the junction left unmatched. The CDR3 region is CATSRDRLAGSSYEQYF. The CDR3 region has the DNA TGTGCCACCAGCAGAGACCGACTAGCGGGAAGCTCCTACGAGCAGTACTTC.

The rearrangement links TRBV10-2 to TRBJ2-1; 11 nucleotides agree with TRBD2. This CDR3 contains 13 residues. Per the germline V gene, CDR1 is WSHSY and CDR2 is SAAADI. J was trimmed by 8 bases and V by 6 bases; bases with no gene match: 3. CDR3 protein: CASRLAGADEQFF. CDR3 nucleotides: TGCGCCAGCAGACTAGCGGGAGCCGATGAGCAGTTCTTC.

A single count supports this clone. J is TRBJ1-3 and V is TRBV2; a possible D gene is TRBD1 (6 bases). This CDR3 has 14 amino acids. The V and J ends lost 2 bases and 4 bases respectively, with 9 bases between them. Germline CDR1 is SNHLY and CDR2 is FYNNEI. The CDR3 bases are TGTGCCAGCAGTGAACAGGGGCTAGGAAACACCATATATTTT. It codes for CASSEQGLGNTIYF. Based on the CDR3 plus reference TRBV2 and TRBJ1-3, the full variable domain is EPEVTQTPSHQVTQMGQEVILRCVPISNHLYFYWYRQILGQKVEFLVSFYNNEISEKSEIFDDQFSVERPDGSNFTLKIRSTKLEDSAMYFCASSEQGLGNTIYFGEGSWLTVV.

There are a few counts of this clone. The CDR3 loop reads CASSFTGGSTEAFF. CDR3 bases: TGCGCCAGCAGCTTTACAGGGGGGAGCACTGAAGCTTTCTTT. The gene calls are TRBV5-1 and TRBJ1-1; TRBD1 agrees at 8 bases. The CDR3 covers 14 residues. Germline V CDR1 and CDR2: SGHRS, YFSETQ. The V segment lost 2 bases and the J segment 4 bases; nucleotides outside the gene matches: 4.

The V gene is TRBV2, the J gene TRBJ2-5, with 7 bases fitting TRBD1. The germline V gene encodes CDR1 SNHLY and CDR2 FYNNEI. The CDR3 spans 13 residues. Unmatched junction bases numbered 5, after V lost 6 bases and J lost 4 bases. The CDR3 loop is CASRQGFIETQYF. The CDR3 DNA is TGTGCCAGCAGACAGGGGTTTATAGAGACCCAGTACTTC.

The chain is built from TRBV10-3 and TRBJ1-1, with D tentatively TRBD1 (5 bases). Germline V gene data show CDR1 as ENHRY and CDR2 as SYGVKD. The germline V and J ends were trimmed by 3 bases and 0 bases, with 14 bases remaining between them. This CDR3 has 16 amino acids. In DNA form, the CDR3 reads TGTGCCATCAGTGACCCCCCCGACAGCTTGAACACTGAAGCTTTCTTT. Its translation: CAISDPPDSLNTEAFF.

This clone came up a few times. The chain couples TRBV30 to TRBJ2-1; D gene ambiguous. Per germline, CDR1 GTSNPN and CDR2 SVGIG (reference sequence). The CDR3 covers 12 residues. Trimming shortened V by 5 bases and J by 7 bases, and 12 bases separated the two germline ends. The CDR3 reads CAWGTPRNEQFF. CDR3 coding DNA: TGTGCCTGGGGCACTCCTAGGAATGAGCAGTTCTTC.

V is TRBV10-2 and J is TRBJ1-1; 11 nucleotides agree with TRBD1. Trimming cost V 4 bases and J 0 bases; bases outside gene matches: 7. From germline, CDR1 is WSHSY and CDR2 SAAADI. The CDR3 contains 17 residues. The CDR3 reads CASSGGQGGRLNTEAFF. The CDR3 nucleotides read TGCGCCAGCAGTGGGGGACAGGGGGGGCGCCTGAACACTGAAGCTTTCTTT.

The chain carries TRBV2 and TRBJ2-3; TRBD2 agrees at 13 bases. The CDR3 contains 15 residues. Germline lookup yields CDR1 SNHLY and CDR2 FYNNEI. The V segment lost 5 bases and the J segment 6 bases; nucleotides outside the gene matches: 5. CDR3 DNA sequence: TGTGCCAGCAGTCAAACTAGCGGGAGGGTGGATACGCAGTATTTT. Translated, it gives CASSQTSGRVDTQYF.

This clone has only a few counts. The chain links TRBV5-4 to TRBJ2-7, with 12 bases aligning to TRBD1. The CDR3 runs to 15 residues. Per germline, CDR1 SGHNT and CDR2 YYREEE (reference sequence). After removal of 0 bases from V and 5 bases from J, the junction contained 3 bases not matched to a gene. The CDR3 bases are TGTGCCAGCAGCTTGGACGGGACAGGGGGCCACGAGCAGTACTTC. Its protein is CASSLDGTGGHEQYF.

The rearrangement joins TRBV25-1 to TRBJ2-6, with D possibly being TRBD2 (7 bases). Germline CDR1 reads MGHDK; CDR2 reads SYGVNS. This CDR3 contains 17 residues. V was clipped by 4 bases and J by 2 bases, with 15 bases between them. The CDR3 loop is CASSGTVGGPGANVLTF. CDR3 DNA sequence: TGTGCCAGCAGTGGAACCGTCGGGGGGCCTGGGGCCAACGTCCTGACTTTC.

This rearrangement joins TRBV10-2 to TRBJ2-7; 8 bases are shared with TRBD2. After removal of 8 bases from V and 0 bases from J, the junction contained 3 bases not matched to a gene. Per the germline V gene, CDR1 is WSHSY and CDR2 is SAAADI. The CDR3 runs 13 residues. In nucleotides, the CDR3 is TGCGCCAGCCAGCGGGGGAACTCCTACGAGCAGTACTTC. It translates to CASQRGNSYEQYF.

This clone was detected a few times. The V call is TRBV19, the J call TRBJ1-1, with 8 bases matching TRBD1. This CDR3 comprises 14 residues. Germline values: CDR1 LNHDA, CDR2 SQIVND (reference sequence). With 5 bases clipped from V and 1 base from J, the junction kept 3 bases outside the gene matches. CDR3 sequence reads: CASSYRGTNTEAFF. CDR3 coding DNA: TGTGCCAGTAGTTACAGGGGGACGAACACTGAAGCTTTCTTT.

The CDR3 is CASSFRQGAQRDQPQHF. CDR3 nucleotides: TGTGCCAGCAGTTTTCGTCAGGGGGCCCAGCGGGATCAGCCCCAGCATTTT. The chain recombines TRBV28 with TRBJ1-5; 8 nucleotides line up with TRBD1. The CDR3 has 17 amino acids. V lost 3 bases to trimming and J lost 5 bases; unmatched junction nucleotides: 12. Germline values: CDR1 MDHEN, CDR2 SYDVKM.